Sequencing of this TCR beta chain was carried out in a study of CD4 T cells in relation to SARS-CoV-2 and coronaviruses. Study-wide background: After less than 11 days of antigen culture, PBMC TCR beta CDR3s were sequenced.

The V gene's germline CDR1 is LGHDT and CDR2 YNNKEL (reference sequence). The CDR3 is 19 amino acids. V gave up 1 base and J gave up 2 bases; unmatched junction bases: 11. With regard to this clone: Its target is unknown.

The unexposed donors gave CD4+ T cells in about 2010-2019, prior to COVID-19. CD4+ T cells were isolated from the cells after around 11 days of culture. Fresh IL-2 medium replaced half the medium on days 3 and 7. Broader study findings: This crossreactivity analysis covered spike protein alone, no other viral proteins. Samples before the pandemic and after infection were not matched within any donor.

Some clones are missing from TCRdb's copy, which holds only in-frame ones; the method was immunoSEQ multiplex PCR. The profile covers about 23,000 clones, with 73% appearing a single time and 18% taken by the ten largest. The gene calls are TRBV3-1 (or the pseudogene TRBV3-2) and TRBJ2-7, with TRBD2 matching over 13 bases. What was sequenced was CD4+ T cells from PBMCs, cultured in vitro. This sequence was found in a human donor in good health. The CDR3: CASSQAPLTSGREPYEQYF. In nucleotides, the CDR3 is TGTGCCAGCAGCCAAGCTCCCCTTACTAGCGGGAGGGAACCCTACGAGCAGTACTTC.